This TCR beta chain comes out of a study of T-cell reconstitution after alpha-beta-depleted transplantation in children. The CDR3 is 12 amino acids. Germline V gene lookup returns CDR1 SQVTM and CDR2 ANQGSEA. Trimming removed 6 bases from V and 3 bases from J, with 11 bases in between. Unique molecular identifiers were incorporated during preparation of the TCRbeta library. MiXCR was run by TCRdb on the PCR reads, yielding one entry per CDR3 protein. The sample consists of 700,000 or so distinct CDR3 sequences, approximately 14% of them appearing once. Study results and caveats: It was surviving recipient T cells and thymic progenitors that gave some patients high TCRbeta diversity at day 60. Once a year had passed after transplant, T-cell counts and diversity came mostly from newly produced T cells. At around two months after transplant, the alpha-beta T cells were reportedly derived from several hundred expanded clones that came from non-depleted graft cells.

This clonotype was seen only a few times. The antigen remains unidentified. The sequence came from a girl aged 2-9 years with congenital amegakaryocytic thrombocytopenia, due to receive a stem cell transplant. The source was PBMCs, collected before TCRalphabeta/CD19-depleted stem cell transplant. This sequence joins TRBV29-1 and TRBJ2-5; D is unclear. CDR3 in DNA: TGCAGCGTCCCCCACCAGGAAGAGACCCAGTACTTC. This codes for CSVPHQEETQYF.